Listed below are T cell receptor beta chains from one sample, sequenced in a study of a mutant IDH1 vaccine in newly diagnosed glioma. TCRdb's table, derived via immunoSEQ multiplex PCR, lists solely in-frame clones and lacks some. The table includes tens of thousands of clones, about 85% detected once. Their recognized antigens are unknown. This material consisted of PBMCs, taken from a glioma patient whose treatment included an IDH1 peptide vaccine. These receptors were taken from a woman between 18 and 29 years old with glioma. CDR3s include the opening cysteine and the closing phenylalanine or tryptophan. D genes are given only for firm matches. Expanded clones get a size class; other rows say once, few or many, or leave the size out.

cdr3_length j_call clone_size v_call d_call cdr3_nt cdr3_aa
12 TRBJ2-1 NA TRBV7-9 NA TGTGCCAGCAGCTTAGCGGACGGGGGCAGGTTCTTC CASSLADGGRFF
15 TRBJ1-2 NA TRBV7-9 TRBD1 TGTGCCAGCAGCTTGGACAGGAGCTCTAACTATGGCTACACCTTC CASSLDRSSNYGYTF
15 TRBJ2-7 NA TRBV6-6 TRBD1 TGTGCCAGCAGTAGAGGGGGCGATTTTCCCTACGAGCAGTACTTC CASSRGGDFPYEQYF
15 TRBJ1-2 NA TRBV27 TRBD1 TGTGCCAGCAGTTTATCTCCAGGGGGCGTCTATGGCTACACCTTC CASSLSPGGVYGYTF
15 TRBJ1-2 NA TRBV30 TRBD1 TGTGCCTGGAGCGCGGACAGGGCGCAGGGATATGGCTACACCTTC CAWSADRAQGYGYTF
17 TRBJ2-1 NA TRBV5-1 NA TGCGCCAGCAGCTTGAGTGGGGGGGGGCGGTATAGAAATGAGCAGTTCTTC CASSLSGGGRYRNEQFF
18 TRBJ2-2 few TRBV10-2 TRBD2 TGCGCCACTTCGGGGGCGGGAGGGCCACGAGTGCGAACCGGGGAGCTGTTTTTT CATSGAGGPRVRTGELFF
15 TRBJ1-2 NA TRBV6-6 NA TGTGCCAGCAGTTACCCTTCCGGGTCTCCGGGCGGCTACACCTTC CASSYPSGSPGGYTF
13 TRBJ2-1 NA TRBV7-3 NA TGTGCCAGCAGCCGGGAGATCTACAATGAGCAGTTCTTC CASSREIYNEQFF
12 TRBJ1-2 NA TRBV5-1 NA TGCGCCAGCAGCCCCTCTAACTATGGCTACACCTTC CASSPSNYGYTF
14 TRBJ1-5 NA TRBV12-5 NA TGTGCTAGTGGTGTCCCCCAGGGCAATCAGCCCCAGCATTTT CASGVPQGNQPQHF
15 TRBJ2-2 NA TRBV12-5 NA TGTGCTAGTGGTTTGGGCCAGAGGGACACCGGGGAGCTGTTTTTT CASGLGQRDTGELFF
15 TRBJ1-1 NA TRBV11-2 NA TGTGCCAGCAGCCTGGGGGGGGGCGGAACGGCTGAAGCTTTCTTT CASSLGGGGTAEAFF
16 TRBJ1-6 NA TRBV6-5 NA TGTGCCAGCAGTTACTTGGACAGCTCCTATAATTCACCCCTCCACTTT CASSYLDSSYNSPLHF